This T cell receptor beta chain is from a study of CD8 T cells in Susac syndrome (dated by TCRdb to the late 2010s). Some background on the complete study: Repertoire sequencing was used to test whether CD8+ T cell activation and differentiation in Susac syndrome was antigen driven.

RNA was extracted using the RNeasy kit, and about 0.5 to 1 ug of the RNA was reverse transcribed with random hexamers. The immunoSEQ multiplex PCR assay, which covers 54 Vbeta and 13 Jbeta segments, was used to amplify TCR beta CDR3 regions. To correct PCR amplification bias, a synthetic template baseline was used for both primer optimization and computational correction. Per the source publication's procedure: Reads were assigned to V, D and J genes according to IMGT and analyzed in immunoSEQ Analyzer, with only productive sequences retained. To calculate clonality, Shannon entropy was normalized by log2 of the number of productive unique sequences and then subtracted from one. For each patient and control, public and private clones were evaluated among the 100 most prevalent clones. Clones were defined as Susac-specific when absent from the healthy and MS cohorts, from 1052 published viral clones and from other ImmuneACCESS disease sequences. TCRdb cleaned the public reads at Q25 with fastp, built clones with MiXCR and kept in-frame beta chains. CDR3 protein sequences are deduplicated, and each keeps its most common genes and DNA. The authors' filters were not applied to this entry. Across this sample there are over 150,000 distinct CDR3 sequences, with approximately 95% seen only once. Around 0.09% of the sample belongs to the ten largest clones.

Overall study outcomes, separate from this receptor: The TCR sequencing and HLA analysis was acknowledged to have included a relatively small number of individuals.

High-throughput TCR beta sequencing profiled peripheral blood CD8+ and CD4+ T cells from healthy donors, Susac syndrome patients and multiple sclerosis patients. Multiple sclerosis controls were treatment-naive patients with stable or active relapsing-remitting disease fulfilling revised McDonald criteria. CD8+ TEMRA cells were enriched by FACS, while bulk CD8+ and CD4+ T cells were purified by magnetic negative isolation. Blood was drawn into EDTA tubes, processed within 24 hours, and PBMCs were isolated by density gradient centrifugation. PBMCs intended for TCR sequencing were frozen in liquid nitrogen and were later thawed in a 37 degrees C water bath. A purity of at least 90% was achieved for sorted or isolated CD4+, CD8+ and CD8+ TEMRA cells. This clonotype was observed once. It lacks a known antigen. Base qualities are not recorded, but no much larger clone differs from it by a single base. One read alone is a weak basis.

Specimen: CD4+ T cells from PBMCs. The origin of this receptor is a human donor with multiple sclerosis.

The CDR3 region: CASSVNPLETQYF. In nucleotides, the sequence is TGTGCCAGCAGCGTAAATCCGTTGGAGACCCAGTACTTC. In this chain, TRBV9 is recombined with TRBJ2-5; confidence is insufficient to name the D gene. Trimming takes 1 base from V and 5 bases from J, and the germline ends sit 9 bases apart. The CDR3 numbers 13 residues from cysteine through phenylalanine. Only CDR3 DNA is held: 39 bases, read in frame from base 1. The germline V gene sets CDR1 to SGDLS and CDR2 to YYNGEE.